The clone carrying this T cell receptor beta chain has a single count. What it binds is unknown. Genomic DNA per cell subset filled all wells of several immunoSEQ plates. TCRdb's table, derived via immunoSEQ multiplex PCR, lists solely in-frame clones and lacks some. The table includes a few million clones, under 95% detected once. The data originate from a study of shared clonotypes between healthy human individuals. Study results and limitations: Generation probabilities were higher for clonotypes shared across all four sorted-subset donors than for unshared ones. The small donor group covered limited genetic and exposure diversity.

The donor population consisted of healthy HIV-negative adults with no recent acute infections or vaccinations. Germline V lookup: CDR1 MDHEN, CDR2 SYDVKM. Losses at the gene ends were 7 bases for V and 13 bases for J; bases not matched to a gene: 12. The CDR3 runs 13 residues. This clonotype originated in a man aged 18 to 29 in good health. Some clones in this sample may be carry-over from other donors' samples. The chain has TRBV28 and TRBJ2-3, with TRBD2 matching 9 bases. The sample taken for sequencing was naive CD4+ T cells from PBMCs. Specified subset: CD45RA+ positively selected. The CDR3, as DNA: TGTGCCAGCAACAACCAACGACTAGCGGCAGAGTATTTT. It translates to CASNNQRLAAEYF.